The 28 T cell receptor beta chains listed next were all sequenced from one sample in a study of CD8 T cells in Susac syndrome. The authors reverse transcribed about 0.5 to 1 ug RNA with random hexamers. TCRdb re-analysed the immunoSEQ multiplex PCR reads in MiXCR, keeping a single row per CDR3 protein. The table lists approximately 160,000 distinct CDR3 sequences, under 95% of them singletons. Sequenced input: CD4+ T cells from PBMCs. The origin of the receptors is a human donor with multiple sclerosis.

The CDR3 coding sequence is TGTGCCAGCAGCTGGACAGGGGGCGCGGGAGCTTTCTTT. Its translation: CASSWTGGAGAFF. The chain joins TRBV5-4 to TRBJ1-1, with 11 bases identical to TRBD1. Germline CDR1 reads SGHNT; CDR2 reads YYREEE (reference sequence). J was trimmed by 10 bases and V by 3 bases; bases with no gene match: 5. The CDR3 has 13 residues.

The chain uses TRBV10-1 and TRBJ2-2; a possible D gene is TRBD2 (5 bases). This CDR3 comprises 14 residues. V lost 6 bases and J 8 bases, leaving 16 bases between the germline ends. Germline V gene sequence: CDR1 WNHNN, CDR2 SYGVQD (reference sequence). The CDR3 region has the DNA TGCGCCAGCAGAAACGGACTGGACGGGGGGGAGCTGTTTTTT. Protein sequence: CASRNGLDGGELFF.

V and J are TRBV6-2 or TRBV6-3 and TRBJ1-2, with 12 bases matching TRBD1. Looked up from germline, CDR1 is MNHEY and CDR2 is SVGEGT. The CDR3 is 15 residues long. The ends lost 4 bases at V and 5 bases at J; junction bases unmatched: 5. The CDR3 DNA reads as TGTGCCAGCAGTTTTTGGGACAGGGGGCTGTATGGCTACACCTTC. It yields the protein CASSFWDRGLYGYTF.

This chain uses TRBV30 with TRBJ2-1, with D possibly TRBD1 on 6 matching bases. Germline CDR1 reads GTSNPN; CDR2 reads SVGIG (reference sequence). V gave up 3 bases and J gave up 0 bases, with 15 bases separating them. The CDR3 consists of 16 residues. The CDR3 sequence is CAWRQQGRSSYNEQFF. As DNA, the CDR3 is TGTGCCTGGAGGCAACAGGGTAGAAGCTCCTACAATGAGCAGTTCTTC.

This clonotype turned up a few times. As DNA, the CDR3 is TGCGCCAGCAGCTCCGCGGTGGACTACACCTTC. Protein: CASSSAVDYTF. The chain joins TRBV5-1 to TRBJ1-2; no reliable D call. V gave up 3 bases and J gave up 10 bases, with 10 bases separating them. Germline-derived CDR1 and CDR2 are SGHRS and YFSETQ. This CDR3 has 11 amino acids.

CDR3 nucleotide sequence: TGTGCCAGCAGCGTAGTCAGGGGAGGGAACACTGAAGCTTTCTTT. Encoded protein: CASSVVRGGNTEAFF. The chain joins TRBV9 to TRBJ1-1; perhaps TRBD1 as D (6 bases). The CDR3 extends over 15 amino acids. CDR1 SGDLS and CDR2 YYNGEE come from the germline V gene. V was shortened by 0 bases and J by 1 base, with 10 bases between the two germline ends.

This clonotype was seen just once. The chain employs TRBV10-2 and TRBJ2-7; no definite D call. The ends were cut back, 4 bases at V and 3 bases at J, with 10 bases in the middle. The germline V gene encodes CDR1 WSHSY and CDR2 SAAADI. The CDR3 has 13 residues. CDR3 sequence: CASSGSYFYEQYF. The CDR3 bases are TGCGCCAGCAGTGGTTCCTACTTCTACGAGCAGTACTTC.

The chain employs TRBV30 and TRBJ1-1; 7 bases line up with TRBD1. V gave up 0 bases and J gave up 7 bases; unmatched junction bases: 11. Germline V CDR1 and CDR2: GTSNPN, SVGIG (reference sequence). The CDR3 spans 15 residues. CDR3 coding DNA: TGTGCCTGGAGTGTAGAAGGGGGCCTTTCGAGTGAAGCTTTCTTT. As protein: CAWSVEGGLSSEAFF.

The chain has TRBV2 and TRBJ1-4; D remains unclear. The germline gives CDR1 SNHLY, CDR2 FYNNEI. The CDR3 consists of 13 residues. Trimming left V 4 bases short and J 8 bases short, with 11 bases between. CDR3 residues: CASSATVPEKLFF. The CDR3 DNA follows: TGTGCCAGCAGTGCCACCGTCCCGGAAAAACTGTTTTTT.

The gene calls are TRBV9 and TRBJ1-4, with no clear D. The CDR3 consists of 15 residues. CDR1 and CDR2 from the germline V gene are SGDLS and YYNGEE. V gave up 4 bases and J gave up 7 bases, with 17 bases separating them. The CDR3 bases are TGTGCCAGCAGCTCCCACCCGCAGTTGCCTGAAAAACTGTTTTTT. Encoded protein: CASSSHPQLPEKLFF.

The CDR3 DNA is TGTGCCAGCAGTTTGCTGTTAGCGGGGGTTCAAGAGACCCAGTACTTC. It codes for CASSLLLAGVQETQYF. This chain links TRBV12-3 or TRBV12-4 with TRBJ2-5, with 9 nucleotides matching TRBD2. The CDR3 consists of 16 residues. The V segment lost 3 bases and the J segment 2 bases; nucleotides outside the gene matches: 7.

The V and J genes are TRBV4-3 and TRBJ2-5; 8 bases fit TRBD1. CDR1 and CDR2 (germline): LGHNA, YSLEER. This CDR3 region has 14 residues. Trimming at V came to 3 bases and at J to 5 bases, leaving 5 bases not matched to a gene. CDR3 in DNA: TGCGCCAGCAGCCAGCGGACAGGGTCTGAGACCCAGTACTTC. It yields the protein CASSQRTGSETQYF.

J is TRBJ2-5 and V is TRBV12-3 or TRBV12-4; TRBD2 matches 7 bases. V shed 6 bases, J shed 3 bases, and the junction held 7 bases outside the gene matches. CDR3 length equals 14 residues. The CDR3 DNA reads TGTGCCAGCAGATCAAGCGGGGTCGAAGAGACCCAGTACTTC. Translation: CASRSSGVEETQYF.

The chain has TRBV5-6 and TRBJ1-2, with D uncertain. Germline lookup yields CDR1 SGHDT and CDR2 YYEEEE. Trimming took off 0 bases at V and 9 bases at J, with 6 bases between the two ends. The CDR3 length is 11 residues. CDR3 bases: TGTGCCAGCAGCTTGGTAGGTCGCTACACCTTC. Amino acid sequence: CASSLVGRYTF.

The V call is TRBV4-2, the J call TRBJ2-5; perhaps TRBD2 as D (6 bases). This CDR3 has 15 residues. V was cut by 3 bases and J by 0 bases, with 11 bases left in between. From germline, CDR1 is LGHNA and CDR2 YNFKEQ. The CDR3 protein is CASSHLERDQETQYF. The CDR3 nucleotides are TGTGCCAGCAGCCATTTAGAGCGGGACCAAGAGACCCAGTACTTC.

V and J are TRBV7-2 and TRBJ2-1, with TRBD1 matching over 9 bases. J lost 4 bases, V lost 4 bases, and 5 bases had no gene match. The CDR3 consists of 15 residues. Per germline, CDR1 SGHTA and CDR2 FQGNSA. In DNA form, the CDR3 reads TGTGCCAGCAGCTCAGACAGGGGGGTTTACAATGAGCAGTTCTTC. Translating gives CASSSDRGVYNEQFF.

This rearrangement joins TRBV30 to TRBJ1-1, with D perhaps matching TRBD1 (5 bases). Germline CDR1 GTSNPN, CDR2 SVGIG (reference sequence). Trimming removed 6 bases at V and 5 bases at J, with 16 bases between. The length of the CDR3 is 13 residues. CDR3 in amino acids: CACGGWGGTEAFF. CDR3 sequence (DNA): TGTGCCTGCGGAGGTTGGGGGGGGACTGAAGCTTTCTTT.

The rearrangement uses TRBV4-3 and TRBJ1-2, with a tentative D call TRBD1 (5 bases). Germline CDR1 LGHNA, CDR2 YSLEER. The CDR3 is 15 amino acids. V was cut by 2 bases and J by 4 bases, with 14 bases left in between. The CDR3 DNA reads TGCGCCAGCAGCCAAACGCAAGGGGACCTCTATGGCTACACCTTC. Its translation: CASSQTQGDLYGYTF.

V is TRBV28 and J is TRBJ1-2, with D perhaps matching TRBD1 (5 bases). V was trimmed by 3 bases and J by 4 bases, leaving 9 bases between them. The CDR3 consists of 13 residues. Germline values: CDR1 MDHEN, CDR2 SYDVKM. The CDR3 sequence: CASSFGGGYGYTF. CDR3 DNA sequence: TGTGCCAGCAGTTTCGGGGGTGGCTATGGCTACACCTTC.

The chain links TRBV11-2 to TRBJ2-1; D assignment may be TRBD1 or TRBD2 (5 bases each). The V and J ends lost 4 bases and 2 bases respectively, with 12 bases between them. Per the germline V gene, CDR1 is SGHAT and CDR2 is FQNNGV. The CDR3 has 15 residues. The CDR3 sequence is CASSSEGSPYNEQFF. CDR3 nucleotides: TGTGCCAGCAGCTCCGAGGGGTCCCCCTACAATGAGCAGTTCTTC.

CDR3 sequence reads: CASGGSGGATDTQYF. The CDR3 DNA reads TGTGCCAGCGGAGGTAGCGGGGGGGCGACAGATACGCAGTATTTT. J is TRBJ2-3 and V is TRBV6-1, with 11 bases lining up with TRBD2. CDR1 and CDR2 from the germline V gene are MNHNS and SASEGT. The CDR3 loop spans 15 amino acids. With 8 bases clipped from V and 3 bases from J, the junction kept 7 bases outside the gene matches.

The CDR3 loop is CASSLDFSYEQYF. DNA for the CDR3: TGTGCCAGCAGCTTAGACTTTTCCTACGAGCAGTACTTC. The chain is built from TRBV7-2 and TRBJ2-7, with D uncertain. The germline V gene encodes CDR1 SGHTA and CDR2 FQGNSA. The germline V and J ends were trimmed by 1 base and 1 base, with 5 bases remaining between them. The CDR3 length is 13 residues.

This sequence joins TRBV19 and TRBJ1-1, with D unclear. Trimming cost V 1 base and J 5 bases, with 8 bases left between them. Germline CDR1 is LNHDA and CDR2 is SQIVND (reference sequence). The CDR3 is 13 residues long. The CDR3 protein is CASSIGRETEAFF. The CDR3 DNA reads as TGTGCCAGTAGTATAGGCCGGGAGACTGAAGCTTTCTTT.

The chain joins TRBV3-1 to TRBJ1-1; D is perhaps TRBD1 (5 bases). This CDR3 comprises 14 residues. V was trimmed by 1 base and J by 5 bases, leaving 11 bases between them. Germline lookup yields CDR1 LGHDT and CDR2 YNNKEL (reference sequence). The CDR3 DNA follows: TGTGCCAGCAGCCAAGGGGGGGTAGGGACTGAAGCTTTCTTT. Protein product: CASSQGGVGTEAFF.

The chain uses TRBV27 and TRBJ1-2; D possibly corresponds to TRBD1 (5 bases). Germline V gene data show CDR1 as MNHEY and CDR2 as SMNVEV (reference sequence). With 3 bases removed from V and 2 bases from J, the gap between germline ends came to 10 bases. The CDR3 runs 14 residues. The CDR3 spells CASSLTVSNYGYTF. The CDR3 coding sequence is TGTGCCAGCAGTTTGACAGTCTCAAACTATGGCTACACCTTC.

This sequence joins TRBV29-1 and TRBJ2-3, with D perhaps matching TRBD1 or TRBD2 (5 bases each). The ends were cut back, 6 bases at V and 0 bases at J, with 19 bases in the middle. Germline loops: CDR1 SQVTM, CDR2 ANQGSEA. This CDR3 has 16 amino acids. The CDR3 DNA reads as TGCAGCGTCGATAAAATGGGGTGGGACAGCACAGATACGCAGTATTTT. Protein sequence: CSVDKMGWDSTDTQYF.

The chain recombines TRBV4-1 with TRBJ2-5; D call uncertain. The germline gives CDR1 MGHRA, CDR2 YSYEKL. V lost 6 bases and J lost 0, with 14 bases in between. This CDR3 has 15 amino acids. The CDR3 nucleotides read TGCGCCAGCAGTGGTTCAGAAATGTACCAAGAGACCCAGTACTTC. This codes for CASSGSEMYQETQYF.

The rearrangement uses TRBV29-1 and TRBJ2-5; D may correspond to TRBD1 or TRBD2 (5 bases each). The germline V and J ends were trimmed by 6 bases and 2 bases, with 16 bases remaining between them. CDR1 and CDR2 from the germline V gene are SQVTM and ANQGSEA. The CDR3 extends over 14 amino acids. The DNA of the CDR3 is TGCAGCGTGGCAGACCGGGGCACTCAAGAGACCCAGTACTTC. Its protein product is CSVADRGTQETQYF.